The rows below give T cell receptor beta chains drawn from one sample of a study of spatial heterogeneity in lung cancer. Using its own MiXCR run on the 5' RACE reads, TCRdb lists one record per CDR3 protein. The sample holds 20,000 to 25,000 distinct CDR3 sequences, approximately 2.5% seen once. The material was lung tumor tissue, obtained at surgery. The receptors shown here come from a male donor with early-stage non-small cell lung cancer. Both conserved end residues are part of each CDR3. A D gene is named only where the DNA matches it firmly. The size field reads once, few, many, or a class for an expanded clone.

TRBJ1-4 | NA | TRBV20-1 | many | TGCAGTGCTCTAGGGGACGCAACTAATGAAAAACTGTTTTTT | CSALGDATNEKLFF
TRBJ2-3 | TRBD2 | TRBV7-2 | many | TGTGCCAGCGGCGGGCTAGCGGGAGTCCGAGCTAGCACAGATACGCAGTATTTT | CASGGLAGVRASTDTQYF
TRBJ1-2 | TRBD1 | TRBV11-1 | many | TGTGCCAGCAGCCCCTCAGGACAGGGTCGTGGCTACACCTTC | CASSPSGQGRGYTF
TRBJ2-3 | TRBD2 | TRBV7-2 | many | TGTGCCAGCAGCTTAGTAGGACTAGCGGGAGGGGATACGCAGTATTTT | CASSLVGLAGGDTQYF
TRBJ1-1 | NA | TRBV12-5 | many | TGTGCTAGTGGTTTGGTACCAGGGACTGAAGCTTTCTTT | CASGLVPGTEAFF
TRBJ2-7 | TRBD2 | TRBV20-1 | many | TGCAGTGCTAGAGTACGGGGGGGGAGCTCCTACGAGCAGTACTTC | CSARVRGGSSYEQYF
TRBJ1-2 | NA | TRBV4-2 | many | TGTGCCAGCAGCCAAGGAGGGGCCTCTAACTATGGCTACACCTTC | CASSQGGASNYGYTF
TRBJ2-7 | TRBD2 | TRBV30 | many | TGTGCCTGGACTAGCGGGAACTACGAGCAGTACTTC | CAWTSGNYEQYF
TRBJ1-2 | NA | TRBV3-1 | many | TGTGCCAGCAGCCGAACGGAATATGGCTACACCTTC | CASSRTEYGYTF
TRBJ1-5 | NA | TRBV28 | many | TGTGCCAGCAGTCCTCTCAGGCATAGCAATCAGCCCCAGCATTTT | CASSPLRHSNQPQHF